This T cell receptor (beta chain) derives from a study of Ad26.COV2.S vaccination and SARS-CoV-2 variants. In the study overall: Ad26.COV2.S, an intramuscular injection, was given once or twice 56 days apart.

Some clones are missing from TCRdb's copy, which holds only in-frame ones; the method was immunoSEQ multiplex PCR. The sample holds 350,000 to 500,000 clones; less than 95% are singletons and the top ten take more than 3.5%. Noted treatment: 19 received Ad26.COV2.S at low or high dose, single or two shots; a few received placebo; per-sample allocation not given. Material that was analyzed had been drawn on day 63 after the first vaccine or placebo injection. An 18-55-year-old adult in Boston served as donor. The study used a vaccine consisting of an Ad26 vector that expressed Wuhan-strain SARS-CoV-2 spike. Germline lookup yields CDR1 SGDLS and CDR2 YYNGEE. Losses at the gene ends were 1 base for V and 2 bases for J; bases not matched to a gene: 13. The CDR3 extends over 18 amino acids. Findings and caveats of the study: Vaccinees reportedly had broad spike-specific CD8+ and CD4+ T cell responses.

Details on this clone: Its antigen remains unidentified.

The sample was peripheral blood, taken in a trial of Ad26.COV2.S vaccine versus placebo. The clonotype originates from a person aged 18 to 59 who received the Ad26.COV2.S COVID-19 vaccine or a placebo. V gene TRBV9 combines with J gene TRBJ2-3; 7 bases are a match to TRBD2. The CDR3 DNA reads TGTGCCAGCAGCGTAAGAGGAGGGGTTAGCGGGTACACAGATACGCAGTATTTT. Amino acids: CASSVRGGVSGYTDTQYF.